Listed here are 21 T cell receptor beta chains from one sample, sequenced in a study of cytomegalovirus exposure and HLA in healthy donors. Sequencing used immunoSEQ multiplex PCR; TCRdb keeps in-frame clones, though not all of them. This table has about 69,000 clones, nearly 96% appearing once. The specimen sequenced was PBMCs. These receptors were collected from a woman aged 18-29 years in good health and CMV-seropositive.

The CDR3, as DNA: TGTGCCAGCAGCCCCCTCTCCCCCCTCTACAATGAGCAGTTCTTC. Protein sequence: CASSPLSPLYNEQFF. V and J are TRBV11-1 and TRBJ2-1; D not resolved. The V end was cut by 5 bases, the J end by 3 bases, with 14 bases between. The CDR3 consists of 15 residues. In germline, CDR1 is SGHAT, CDR2 FQDESV (reference sequence). Supplemented by reference TRBV11-1 and TRBJ2-1, the full variable domain reads EAEVAQSPRYKITEKSQAVAFWCDPISGHATLYWYRQILGQGPELLVQFQDESVVDDSQLPKDRFSAERLKGVDSTLKIQPAELGDSAMYLCASSPLSPLYNEQFFGPGTRLTVL.

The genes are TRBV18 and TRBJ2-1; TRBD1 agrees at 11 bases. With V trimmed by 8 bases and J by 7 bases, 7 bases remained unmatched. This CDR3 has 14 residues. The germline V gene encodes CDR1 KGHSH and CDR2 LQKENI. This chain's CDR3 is CASQGQGAVNEQFF. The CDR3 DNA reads TGTGCCAGCCAAGGACAGGGGGCGGTAAATGAGCAGTTCTTC.

CDR3: CASSIGAGSNQPQHF. The CDR3 DNA reads TGTGCCAGTAGTATCGGAGCAGGGAGCAATCAGCCCCAGCATTTT. V is TRBV19 and J is TRBJ1-5; perhaps TRBD1 as D (5 bases). V gave up 3 bases and J gave up 1 base, with 10 bases separating them. The V gene's germline CDR1 is LNHDA and CDR2 SQIVND (reference sequence). The CDR3 is made up of 15 amino acids.

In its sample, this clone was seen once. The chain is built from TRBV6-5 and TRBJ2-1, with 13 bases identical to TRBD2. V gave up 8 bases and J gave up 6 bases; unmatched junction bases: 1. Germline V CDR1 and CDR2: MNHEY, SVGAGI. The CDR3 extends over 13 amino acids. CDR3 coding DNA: TGTGCCAGCGGGACTAGCGGGATCAATGAGCAGTTCTTC. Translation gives CASGTSGINEQFF.

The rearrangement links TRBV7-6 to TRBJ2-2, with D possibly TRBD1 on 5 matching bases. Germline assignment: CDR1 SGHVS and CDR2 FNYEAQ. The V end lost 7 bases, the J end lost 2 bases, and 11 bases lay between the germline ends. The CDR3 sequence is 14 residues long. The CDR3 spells CASKGWRNTGELFF. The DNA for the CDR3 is TGTGCCAGCAAGGGGTGGAGAAACACCGGGGAGCTGTTTTTT.

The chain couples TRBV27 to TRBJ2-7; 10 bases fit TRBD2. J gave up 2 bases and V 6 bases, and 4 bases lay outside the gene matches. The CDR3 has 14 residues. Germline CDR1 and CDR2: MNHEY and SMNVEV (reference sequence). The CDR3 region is CASSPLAGAYEQYF. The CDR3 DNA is TGTGCCAGCAGCCCCCTAGCGGGGGCCTACGAGCAGTACTTC.

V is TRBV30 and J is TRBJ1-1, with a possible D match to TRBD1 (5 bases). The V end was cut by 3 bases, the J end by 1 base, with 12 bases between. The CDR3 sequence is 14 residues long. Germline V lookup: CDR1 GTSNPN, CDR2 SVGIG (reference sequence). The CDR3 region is CAWRFGGANTEAFF. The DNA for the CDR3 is TGTGCCTGGAGATTCGGGGGAGCGAACACTGAAGCTTTCTTT.

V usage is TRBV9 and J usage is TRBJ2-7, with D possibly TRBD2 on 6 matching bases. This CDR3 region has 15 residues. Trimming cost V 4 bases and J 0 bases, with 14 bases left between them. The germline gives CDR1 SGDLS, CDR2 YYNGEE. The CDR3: CASSSTAGSSYEQYF. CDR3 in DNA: TGTGCCAGCAGCTCCACCGCGGGAAGCTCCTACGAGCAGTACTTC.

The CDR3 is CAWTQEVRGYGYTF. CDR3 sequence (DNA): TGTGCCTGGACCCAGGAGGTTCGGGGCTATGGCTACACCTTC. The chain is built from TRBV30 and TRBJ1-2; D ambiguous. The CDR3 covers 14 residues. V lost 4 bases and J 4 bases, leaving 16 bases between the germline ends. Germline CDR1 GTSNPN, CDR2 SVGIG (reference sequence).

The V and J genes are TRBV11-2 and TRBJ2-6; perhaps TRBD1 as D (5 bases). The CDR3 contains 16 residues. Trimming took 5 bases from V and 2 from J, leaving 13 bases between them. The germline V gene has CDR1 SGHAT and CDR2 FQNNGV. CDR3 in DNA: TGTGCCAGCAGCCTTGGTAGGGGCCCTGGGGCCAACGTCCTGACTTTC. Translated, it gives CASSLGRGPGANVLTF. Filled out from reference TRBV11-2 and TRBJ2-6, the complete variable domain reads EAGVAQSPRYKIIEKRQSVAFWCNPISGHATLYWYQQILGQGPKLLIQFQNNGVVDDSQLPKDRFSAERLKGVDSTLKIQPAKLEDSAVYLCASSLGRGPGANVLTFGAGSRLTVL.

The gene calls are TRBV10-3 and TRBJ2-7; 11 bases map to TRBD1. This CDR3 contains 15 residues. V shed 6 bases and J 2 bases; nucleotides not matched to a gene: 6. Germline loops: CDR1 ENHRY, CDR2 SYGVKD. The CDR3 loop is CAIRTGTGGPYEQYF. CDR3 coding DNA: TGTGCCATCAGGACCGGGACAGGGGGACCCTACGAGCAGTACTTC.

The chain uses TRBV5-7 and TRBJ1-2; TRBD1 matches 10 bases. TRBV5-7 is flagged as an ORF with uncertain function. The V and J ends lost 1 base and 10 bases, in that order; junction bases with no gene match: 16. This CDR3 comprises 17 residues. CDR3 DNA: TGTGCCAGCAGCTTGAAGAGGGGGACAGGGGAAAGTGAAGCCTACACCTTC. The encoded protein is CASSLKRGTGESEAYTF.

The DNA for the CDR3 is TGTGCCAGCAGCCGGGGGGGTACTAGCGGGACCGAGTTCTTC. Translation: CASSRGGTSGTEFF. The V call is TRBV11-2, the J call TRBJ2-1; 10 bases agree with TRBD2. The V gene's germline CDR1 is SGHAT and CDR2 FQNNGV. The CDR3 is 14 residues long. V shed 5 bases and J 14 bases; nucleotides not matched to a gene: 12.

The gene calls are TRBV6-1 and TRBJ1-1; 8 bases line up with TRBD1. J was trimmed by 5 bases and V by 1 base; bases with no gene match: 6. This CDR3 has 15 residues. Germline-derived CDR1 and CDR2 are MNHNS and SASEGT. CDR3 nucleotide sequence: TGTGCCAGCAGTGAAGTTCAGGGGGCGGCAACTGAAGCTTTCTTT. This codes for CASSEVQGAATEAFF.

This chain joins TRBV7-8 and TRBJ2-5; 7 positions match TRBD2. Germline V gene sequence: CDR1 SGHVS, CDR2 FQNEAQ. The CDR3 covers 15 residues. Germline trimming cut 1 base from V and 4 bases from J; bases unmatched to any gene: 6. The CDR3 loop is CASSLVGGSRETQYF. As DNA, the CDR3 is TGTGCCAGCAGCTTAGTGGGGGGGAGTCGAGAGACCCAGTACTTC.

The CDR3 is CASSQLGTSDSYEQYF. CDR3 in DNA: TGCGCCAGCAGTCAACTGGGGACTAGCGACTCCTACGAGCAGTACTTC. The chain uses TRBV23-1 and TRBJ2-7; 10 nucleotides line up with TRBD2. TRBV23-1 is an ORF, and what it does is uncertain. The CDR3 totals 16 residues. V was clipped by 2 bases and J by 0 bases; unmatched bases: 4.

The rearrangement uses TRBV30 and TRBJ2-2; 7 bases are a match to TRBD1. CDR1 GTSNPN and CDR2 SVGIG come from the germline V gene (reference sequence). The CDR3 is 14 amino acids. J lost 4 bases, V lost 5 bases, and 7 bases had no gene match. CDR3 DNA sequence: TGTGCCTGGGCACGAGGGGGCTCCACCGGGGAGCTGTTTTTT. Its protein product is CAWARGGSTGELFF.

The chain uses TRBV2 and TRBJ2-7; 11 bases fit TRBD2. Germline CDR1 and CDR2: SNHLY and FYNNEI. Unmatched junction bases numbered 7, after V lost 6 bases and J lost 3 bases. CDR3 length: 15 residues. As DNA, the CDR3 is TGTGCCAGCAGAGATCCACTAGCGGGAGTCTACGAGCAGTACTTC. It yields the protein CASRDPLAGVYEQYF.

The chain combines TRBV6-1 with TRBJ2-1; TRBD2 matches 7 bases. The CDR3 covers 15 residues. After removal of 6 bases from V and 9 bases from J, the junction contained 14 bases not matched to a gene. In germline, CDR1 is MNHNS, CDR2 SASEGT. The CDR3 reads CASRAGTTGDGEQFF. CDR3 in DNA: TGTGCCAGCAGGGCTGGGACTACGGGGGACGGTGAGCAGTTCTTC.

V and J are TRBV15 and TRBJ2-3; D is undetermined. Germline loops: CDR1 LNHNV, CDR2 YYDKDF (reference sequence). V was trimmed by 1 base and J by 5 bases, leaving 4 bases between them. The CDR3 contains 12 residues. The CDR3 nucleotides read TGTGCCACCAGCAGAGCTAGAGATACGCAGTATTTT. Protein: CATSRARDTQYF.

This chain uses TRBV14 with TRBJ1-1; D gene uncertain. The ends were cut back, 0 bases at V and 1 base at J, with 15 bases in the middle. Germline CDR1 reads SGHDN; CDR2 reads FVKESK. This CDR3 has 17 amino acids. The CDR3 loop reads CASSQDYEVRGNTEAFF. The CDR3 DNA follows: TGTGCCAGCAGCCAAGATTATGAGGTCAGAGGGAACACTGAAGCTTTCTTT.